This T cell receptor beta chain was identified in a study of blood T cell repertoires in COVID-19. Study-wide context: Sites across the United States, Italy and Spain contributed samples from acute and convalescent COVID-19.

TCRdb keeps only in-frame clones here, not all; method: immunoSEQ multiplex PCR. The sample includes 140,000 to 150,000 clones, approximately 85% of them seen just once. The germline gives CDR1 MDHEN, CDR2 SYDVKM. V was trimmed by 3 bases and J by 2 bases, leaving 13 bases between them. The CDR3 runs 15 residues. This TCR was sampled from a human donor with acute or convalescent COVID-19. The donor label of this sample is uncertain. V usage is TRBV28 and J usage is TRBJ1-2, with D uncertain. What was sequenced was peripheral blood. This chain's CDR3 is CASSFPGSGNYGYTF. As DNA, the CDR3 is TGTGCCAGCAGTTTCCCAGGCAGTGGGAACTATGGCTACACCTTC.